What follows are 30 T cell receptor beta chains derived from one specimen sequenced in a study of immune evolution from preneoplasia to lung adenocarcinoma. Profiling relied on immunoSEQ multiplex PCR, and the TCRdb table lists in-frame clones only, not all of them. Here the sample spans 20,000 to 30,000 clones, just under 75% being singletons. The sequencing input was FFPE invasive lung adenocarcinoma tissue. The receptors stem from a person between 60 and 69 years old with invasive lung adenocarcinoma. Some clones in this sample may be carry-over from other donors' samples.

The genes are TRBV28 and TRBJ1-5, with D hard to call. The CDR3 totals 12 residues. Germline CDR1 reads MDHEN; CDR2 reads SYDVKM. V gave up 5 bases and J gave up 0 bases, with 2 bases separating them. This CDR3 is CASSRSNQPQHF. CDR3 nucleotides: TGTGCCAGCAGTCGTAGCAATCAGCCCCAGCATTTT.

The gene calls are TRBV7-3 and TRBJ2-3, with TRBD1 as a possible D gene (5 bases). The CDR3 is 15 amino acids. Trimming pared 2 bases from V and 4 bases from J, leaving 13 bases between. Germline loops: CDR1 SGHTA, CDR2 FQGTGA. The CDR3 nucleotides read TGTGCCAGCAGCTTACAGGGTTCTGTGGCAGATACGCAGTATTTT. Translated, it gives CASSLQGSVADTQYF. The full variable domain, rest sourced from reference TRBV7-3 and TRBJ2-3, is GAGVSQTPSNKVTEKGKYVELRCDPISGHTALYWYRQSLGQGPEFLIYFQGTGAADDSGLPNDRFFAVRPEGSVSTLKIQRTERGDSAVYLCASSLQGSVADTQYFGPGTRLTVL.

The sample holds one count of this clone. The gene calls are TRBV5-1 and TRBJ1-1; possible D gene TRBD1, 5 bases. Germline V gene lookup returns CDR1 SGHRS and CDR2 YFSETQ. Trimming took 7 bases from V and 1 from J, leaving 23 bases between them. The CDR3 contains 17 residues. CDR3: CASAILFSRGTNTEAFF. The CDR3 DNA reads TGCGCCAGCGCTATTCTTTTTTCTCGCGGGACGAACACTGAAGCTTTCTTT. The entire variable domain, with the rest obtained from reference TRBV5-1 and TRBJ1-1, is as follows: KAGVTQTPRYLIKTRGQQVTLSCSPISGHRSVSWYQQTPGQGLQFLFEYFSETQRNKGNFPGRFSGRQFSNSRSEMNVSTLELGDSALYLCASAILFSRGTNTEAFFGQGTRLTVV.

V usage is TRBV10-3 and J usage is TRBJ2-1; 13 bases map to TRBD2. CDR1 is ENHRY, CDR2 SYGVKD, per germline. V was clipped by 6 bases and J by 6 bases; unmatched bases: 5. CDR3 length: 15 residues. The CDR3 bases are TGTGCCATCAGCGAGACTAGCGGGAGGCTCAATGAGCAGTTCTTC. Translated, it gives CAISETSGRLNEQFF.

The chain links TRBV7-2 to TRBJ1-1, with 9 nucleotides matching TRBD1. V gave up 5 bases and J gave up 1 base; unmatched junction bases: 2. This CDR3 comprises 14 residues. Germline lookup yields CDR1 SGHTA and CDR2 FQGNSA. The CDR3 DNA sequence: TGTGCCAGCAGCCCGACAGGGGGGAACACTGAAGCTTTCTTT. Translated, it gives CASSPTGGNTEAFF.

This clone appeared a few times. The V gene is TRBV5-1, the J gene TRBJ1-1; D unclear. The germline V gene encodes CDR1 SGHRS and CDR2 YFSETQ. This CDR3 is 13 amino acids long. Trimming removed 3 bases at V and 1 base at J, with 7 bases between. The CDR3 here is CASSSTTNTEAFF. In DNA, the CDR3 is TGCGCCAGCAGCTCAACAACGAACACTGAAGCTTTCTTT.

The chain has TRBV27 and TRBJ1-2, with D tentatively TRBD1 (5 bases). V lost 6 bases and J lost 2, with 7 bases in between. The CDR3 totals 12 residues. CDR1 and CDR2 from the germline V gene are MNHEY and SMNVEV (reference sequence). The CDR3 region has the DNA TGTGCCAGCAGGAGGGGAAACTATGGCTACACCTTC. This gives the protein CASRRGNYGYTF.

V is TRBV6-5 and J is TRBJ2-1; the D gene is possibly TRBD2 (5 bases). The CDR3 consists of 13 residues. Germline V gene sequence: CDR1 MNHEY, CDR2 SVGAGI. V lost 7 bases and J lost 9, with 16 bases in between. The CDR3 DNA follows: TGTGCCAGCAATCAGGAGGCAATCGGTGAGCAGTTCTTC. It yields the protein CASNQEAIGEQFF.

CDR3 DNA sequence: TGTGCCAGCAGCCAAGGATCTGAGCAGTTCTTC. The encoded protein is CASSQGSEQFF. The genes are TRBV4-2 and TRBJ2-1; no clear D. Trimming removed 1 base at V and 9 bases at J, with 4 bases between. The CDR3 totals 11 residues. Germline V gives CDR1 LGHNA, CDR2 YNFKEQ.

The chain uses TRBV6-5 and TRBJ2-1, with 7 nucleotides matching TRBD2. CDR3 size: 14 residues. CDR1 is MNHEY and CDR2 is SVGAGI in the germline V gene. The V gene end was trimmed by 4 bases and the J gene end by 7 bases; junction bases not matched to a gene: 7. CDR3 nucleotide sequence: TGTGCCAGCAGTTCTTTGACGGGGGGAAATGAGCAGTTCTTC. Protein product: CASSSLTGGNEQFF.

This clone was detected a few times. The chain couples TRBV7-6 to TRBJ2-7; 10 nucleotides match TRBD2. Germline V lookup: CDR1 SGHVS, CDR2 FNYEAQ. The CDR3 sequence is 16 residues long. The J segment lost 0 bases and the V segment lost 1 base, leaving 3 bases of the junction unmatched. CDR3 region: CASSLVPSGSSYEQYF. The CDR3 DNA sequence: TGTGCCAGCAGCTTAGTTCCTAGCGGGAGCTCCTACGAGCAGTACTTC.

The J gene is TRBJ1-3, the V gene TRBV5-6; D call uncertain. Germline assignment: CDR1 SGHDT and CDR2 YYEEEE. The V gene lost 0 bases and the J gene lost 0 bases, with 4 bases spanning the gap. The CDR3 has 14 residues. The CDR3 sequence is CASSLESSGNTIYF. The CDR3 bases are TGTGCCAGCAGCTTGGAGAGCTCTGGAAACACCATATATTTT.

CDR3 nucleotide sequence: TGTGCCAGCAGCTTGGAGAGAGATACGCAGTATTTT. Amino acid sequence: CASSLERDTQYF. The chain employs TRBV5-4 and TRBJ2-3; no definite D call. Deletions cut 0 bases from V and 5 bases from J, with 4 bases between. CDR1 is SGHNT and CDR2 is YYREEE in the germline V gene (reference sequence). This CDR3 has 12 residues.

In DNA form, the CDR3 reads TGCAGCGTTCGAACGGCAGGCGGGAGCACTGAAGCTTTCTTT. This gives the protein CSVRTAGGSTEAFF. The rearrangement joins TRBV29-1 to TRBJ1-1; no definite D call. The CDR3 runs 14 residues. From germline, CDR1 is SQVTM and CDR2 ANQGSEA. V dropped 5 bases and J dropped 4 bases, with 17 bases sitting between them.

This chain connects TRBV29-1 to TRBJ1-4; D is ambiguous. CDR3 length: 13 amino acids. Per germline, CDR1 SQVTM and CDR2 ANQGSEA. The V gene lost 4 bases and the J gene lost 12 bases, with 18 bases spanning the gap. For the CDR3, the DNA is TGCAGCGTTGTCGTCGGCTGGAAGCGTGAACTGTTTTTT. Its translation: CSVVVGWKRELFF.

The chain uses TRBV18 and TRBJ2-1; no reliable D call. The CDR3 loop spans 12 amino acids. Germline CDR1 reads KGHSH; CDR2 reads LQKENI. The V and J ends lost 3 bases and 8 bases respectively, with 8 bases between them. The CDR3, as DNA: TGTGCCAGCTCACCCTGGTCAGATGAGCAGTTCTTC. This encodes CASSPWSDEQFF.

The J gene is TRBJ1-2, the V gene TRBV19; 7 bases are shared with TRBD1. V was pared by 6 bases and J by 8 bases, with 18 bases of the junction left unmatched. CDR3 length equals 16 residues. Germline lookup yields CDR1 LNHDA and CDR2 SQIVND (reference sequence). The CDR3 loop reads CASSPPGGGGAPGYTF. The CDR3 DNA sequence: TGTGCCAGTAGCCCCCCCGGGGGAGGGGGCGCACCCGGCTACACCTTC.

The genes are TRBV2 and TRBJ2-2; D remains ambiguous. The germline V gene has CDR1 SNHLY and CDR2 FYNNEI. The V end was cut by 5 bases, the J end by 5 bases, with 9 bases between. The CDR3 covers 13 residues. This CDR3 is CASSLILTGELFF. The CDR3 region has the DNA TGTGCCAGCAGTTTGATACTGACCGGGGAGCTGTTTTTT.

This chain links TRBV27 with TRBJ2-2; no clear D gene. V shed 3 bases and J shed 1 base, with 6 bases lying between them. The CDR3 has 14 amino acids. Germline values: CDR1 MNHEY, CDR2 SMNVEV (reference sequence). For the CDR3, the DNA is TGTGCCAGCAGTTTTATGGGGAACACCGGGGAGCTGTTTTTT. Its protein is CASSFMGNTGELFF.

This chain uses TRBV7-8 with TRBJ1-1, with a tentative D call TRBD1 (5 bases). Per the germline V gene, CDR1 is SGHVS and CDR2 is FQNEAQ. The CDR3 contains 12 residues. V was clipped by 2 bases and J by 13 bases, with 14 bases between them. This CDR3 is CASSLMMERGFF. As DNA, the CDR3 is TGTGCCAGCAGCTTAATGATGGAAAGGGGTTTCTTT.

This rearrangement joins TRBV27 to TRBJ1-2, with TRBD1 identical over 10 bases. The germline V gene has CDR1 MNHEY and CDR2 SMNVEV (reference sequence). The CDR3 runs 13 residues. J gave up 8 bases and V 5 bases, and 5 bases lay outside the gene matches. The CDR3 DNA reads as TGTGCCAGCAGTCGACAGGGGGCGCAGGGCTACACCTTC. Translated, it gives CASSRQGAQGYTF.

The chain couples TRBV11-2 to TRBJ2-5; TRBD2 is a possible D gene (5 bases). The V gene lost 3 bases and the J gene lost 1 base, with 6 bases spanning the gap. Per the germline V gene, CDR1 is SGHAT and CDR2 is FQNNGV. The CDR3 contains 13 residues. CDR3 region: CASSFGVQETQYF. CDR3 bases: TGTGCCAGCAGCTTCGGGGTCCAAGAGACCCAGTACTTC.

DNA of the CDR3: TGTGCCAGCTCACCACAATACGGGTTTAACACCGGGGAGCTGTTTTTT. Translating gives CASSPQYGFNTGELFF. The V gene is TRBV18, the J gene TRBJ2-2; D gene ambiguous. The CDR3 length is 16 residues. Deletions cut 1 base from V and 2 bases from J, with 11 bases between. Germline V lookup: CDR1 KGHSH, CDR2 LQKENI. The full variable domain, its missing parts supplied by reference TRBV18 and TRBJ2-2, is NAGVMQNPRHLVRRRGQEARLRCSPMKGHSHVYWYRQLPEEGLKFMVYLQKENIIDESGMPKERFSAEFPKEGPSILRIQQVVRGDSAAYFCASSPQYGFNTGELFFGEGSRLTVL.

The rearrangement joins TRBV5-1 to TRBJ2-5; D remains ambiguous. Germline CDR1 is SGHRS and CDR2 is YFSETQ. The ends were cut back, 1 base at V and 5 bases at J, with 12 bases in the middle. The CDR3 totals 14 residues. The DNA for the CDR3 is TGCGCCAGCAGCTTGATGGAACCAGCGGAGACCCAGTACTTC. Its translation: CASSLMEPAETQYF.

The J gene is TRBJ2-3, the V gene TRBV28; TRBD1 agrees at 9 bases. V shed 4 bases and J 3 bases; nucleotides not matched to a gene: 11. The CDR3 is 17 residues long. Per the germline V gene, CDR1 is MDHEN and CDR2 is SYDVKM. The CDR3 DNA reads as TGTGCCAGCAGTTCCCGGGACAGGGTATTAGCGACAGATACGCAGTATTTT. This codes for CASSSRDRVLATDTQYF.

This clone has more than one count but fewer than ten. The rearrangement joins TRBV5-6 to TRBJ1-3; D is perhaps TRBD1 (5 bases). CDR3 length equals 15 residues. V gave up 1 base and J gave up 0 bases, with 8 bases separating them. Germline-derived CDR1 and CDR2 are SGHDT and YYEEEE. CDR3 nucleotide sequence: TGTGCCAGCAGCTTGCCAGGGAACTCTGGAAACACCATATATTTT. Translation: CASSLPGNSGNTIYF.

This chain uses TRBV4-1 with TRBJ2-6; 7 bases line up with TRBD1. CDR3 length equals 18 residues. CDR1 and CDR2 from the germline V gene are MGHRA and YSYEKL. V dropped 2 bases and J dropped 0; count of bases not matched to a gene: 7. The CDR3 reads CASSQITGQSSGANVLTF. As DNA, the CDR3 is TGCGCCAGCAGCCAAATTACGGGACAGAGCTCTGGGGCCAACGTCCTGACTTTC.

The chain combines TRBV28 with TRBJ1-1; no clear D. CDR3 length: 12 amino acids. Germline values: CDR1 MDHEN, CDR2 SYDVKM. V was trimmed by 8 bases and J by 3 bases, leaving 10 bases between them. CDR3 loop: CASLSVDTEAFF. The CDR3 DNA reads TGTGCCAGCCTCTCAGTGGACACTGAAGCTTTCTTT. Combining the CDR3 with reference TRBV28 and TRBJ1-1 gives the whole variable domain DVKVTQSSRYLVKRTGEKVFLECVQDMDHENMFWYRQDPGLGLRLIYFSYDVKMKEKGDIPEGYSVSREKKERFSLILESASTNQTSMYLCASLSVDTEAFFGQGTRLTVV.

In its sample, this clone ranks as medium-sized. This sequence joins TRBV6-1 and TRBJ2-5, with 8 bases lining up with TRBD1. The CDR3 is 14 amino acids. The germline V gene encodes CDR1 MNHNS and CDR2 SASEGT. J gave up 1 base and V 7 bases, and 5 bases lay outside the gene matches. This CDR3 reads CASMTGATQETQYF. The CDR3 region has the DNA TGTGCCAGCATGACAGGGGCTACCCAAGAGACCCAGTACTTC.

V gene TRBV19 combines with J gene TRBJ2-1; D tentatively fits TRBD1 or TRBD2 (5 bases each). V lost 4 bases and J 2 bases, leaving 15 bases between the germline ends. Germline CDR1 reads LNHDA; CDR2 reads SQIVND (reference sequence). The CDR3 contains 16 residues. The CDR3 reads CASSTPGARAYNEQFF. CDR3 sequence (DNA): TGTGCCAGTAGTACGCCCGGGGCTCGAGCCTACAATGAGCAGTTCTTC.